This T cell receptor (beta chain) was documented in a study of blood T cell repertoires in COVID-19 (dated by TCRdb to the early 2020s). About the investigation overall: Samples from collaborators originated in the United States, Italy and Spain and spanned both the acute and convalescent phases of COVID-19. Subjects who had been exposed to COVID-19, were actively infected with it, or had recovered from it provided the deeply sampled blood TCRbeta repertoires that made up the dataset. The prospective study material was composed of cDNA or gDNA derived from T cells, B-cell-depleted T cells, or PBMCs. Sample metadata almost always included a de-identified subject ID, COVID-19 status, age in years and sex. Samples came from the ongoing ImmuneRACE study (first 160 participants) plus 1,254 subjects from 6 global collaborators. The repertoires were released in a freely available public database intended as a resource for research on the immune response to SARS-CoV-2. Where available, HLA class I and class II types were obtained from metadata supplied by the sample provider rather than from assay-based typing. On the study overall, not on this receptor specifically: The quantity of clinical and demographic metadata differed by source and by participant and was supplied without curation.

With respect to this clone: What antigen it recognizes has not been identified. No much larger clone is present one base from it, and per-base qualities are unavailable.

Clipping removes 3 bases from V and 0 bases from J, with 11 as the unmatched junction base count. The CDR3 runs 17 residues from the cysteine to the phenylalanine. Only the CDR3 portion is preserved as DNA: 51 bases, with reading frame beginning at the first base. For CDR1 and CDR2, the germline V gene lists SGHRS and YFSETQ. The collaborating institutions used their own protocols to collect whole blood in K2EDTA tubes. For TCRbeta analysis, collaborators shipped samples as frozen whole blood, isolated PBMCs, or DNA extracted from either of those sample types. TCRbeta CDR3 regions were amplified from genomic DNA using the immunoSEQ Assay, a bias-controlled multiplex PCR. The published analysis was carried out like this. Within the assay, amplification of reference gene primers was used to estimate how many nucleated cells each sample contained. To quantify the absolute abundance of each unique TCRbeta CDR3 rearrangement, sequence reads were collapsed and filtered. Productive Simpson clonality was computed per sample as the square root of Simpson's diversity index over productive rearrangements. As stored in TCRdb, this immuneACCESS dataset retains in-frame rearrangements with V and J assigned. A fraction of the clones does not appear; measured against another copy, unresolved V genes explain less than half of the discrepancy, and the remainder lacks a known reason. The D gene and trimming were derived from the DNA, and the V and J assignments and clone size from that table. For this sample there are 35,000 to 45,000 clones; 80% to 90% appear just once. About 5% of the sample belongs to the ten largest clones.

The rearranged segments are TRBV5-1 and TRBJ1-1, and 7 junction bases match TRBD1. The sequenced material came from peripheral blood. This sequence originates from a man aged 40-49 years with active COVID-19. The bases read TGCGCCAGCAGCTCCCGCGCAGGGGGTTGGATGAACACTGAAGCTTTCTTT. It translates to CASSSRAGGWMNTEAFF.